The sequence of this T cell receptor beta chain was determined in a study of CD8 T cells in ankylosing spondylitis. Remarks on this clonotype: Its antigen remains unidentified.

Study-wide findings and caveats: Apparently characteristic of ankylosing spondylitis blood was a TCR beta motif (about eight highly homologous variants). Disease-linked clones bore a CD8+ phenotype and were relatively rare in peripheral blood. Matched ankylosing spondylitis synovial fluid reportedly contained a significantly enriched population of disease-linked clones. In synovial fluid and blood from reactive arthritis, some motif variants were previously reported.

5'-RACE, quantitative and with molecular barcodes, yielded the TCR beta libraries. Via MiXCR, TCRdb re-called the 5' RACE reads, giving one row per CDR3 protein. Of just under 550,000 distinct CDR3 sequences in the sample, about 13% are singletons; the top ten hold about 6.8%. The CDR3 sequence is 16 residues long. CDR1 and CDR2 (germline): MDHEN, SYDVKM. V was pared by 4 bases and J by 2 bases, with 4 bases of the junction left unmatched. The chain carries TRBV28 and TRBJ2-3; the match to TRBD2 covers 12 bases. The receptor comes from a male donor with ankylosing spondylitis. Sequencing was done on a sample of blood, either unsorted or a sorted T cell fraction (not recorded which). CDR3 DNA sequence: TGTGCCAGCAGTTCTCGACTAGCGGGAGTCACAGATACGCAGTATTTT. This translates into CASSSRLAGVTDTQYF.